Shown below are 7 T cell receptor beta chains from a single sample sequenced in a study of long-term antiretroviral therapy in people with HIV. The assay, immunoSEQ v3.0, was run at survey level. The protocol was immunoSEQ multiplex PCR, while the TCRdb copy is restricted to in-frame clones and leaves out a portion. The table shows under 45,000 clones, with about 85% occurring only once. The source was unsorted PBMCs, collected 3.1 years after starting antiretroviral therapy. The receptors here all came from a woman aged 45-60 years with HIV.

CDR3 loop: CASSSTIGGEQYF. The CDR3 DNA reads TGTGCCAGCAGTTCTACAATCGGCGGGGAGCAGTACTTC. The rearrangement joins TRBV6-6 to TRBJ2-7, with D possibly TRBD2 on 5 matching bases. Trimming left V 4 bases short and J 7 bases short, with 14 bases between. The CDR3 consists of 13 residues. CDR1 is MNHNY, CDR2 SVGAGI, per germline (reference sequence).

This sequence joins TRBV30 and TRBJ2-2; D unclear. With 3 bases removed from V and 8 bases from J, the gap between germline ends came to 10 bases. Germline V gene lookup returns CDR1 GTSNPN and CDR2 SVGIG (reference sequence). This CDR3 is 12 amino acids long. Here the CDR3 reads CAWSLEVGELFF. The CDR3 nucleotides are TGTGCCTGGAGCTTAGAAGTAGGGGAGCTGTTTTTT.

The rearrangement joins TRBV19 to TRBJ1-2, with D perhaps TRBD1 (6 bases). V lost 6 bases to trimming and J lost 6 bases, with 8 bases between them. Germline CDR1 and CDR2: LNHDA and SQIVND (reference sequence). The CDR3 extends over 11 amino acids. The CDR3 bases are TGTGCCAGTAGGGAGGGGGATGGCTACACCTTC. Protein product: CASREGDGYTF.

The chain employs TRBV10-2 and TRBJ2-7, with D possibly being TRBD1 (5 bases). The CDR3 runs 13 residues. Germline-derived CDR1 and CDR2 are WSHSY and SAAADI. V was pared by 3 bases and J by 2 bases, with 8 bases between. CDR3 loop: CASSDDSTYEQYF. CDR3 nucleotides: TGCGCCAGCAGTGATGACAGTACCTACGAGCAGTACTTC.

V and J are TRBV4-1 and TRBJ1-1; D is ambiguous. This CDR3 is 14 amino acids long. V shed 1 base and J shed 11 bases, with 17 bases lying between them. Germline V gene lookup returns CDR1 MGHRA and CDR2 YSYEKL. In nucleotides, the CDR3 is TGCGCCAGCAGCCAAGTGGACGGATCCCCGTGGGCTTTCTTT. As protein: CASSQVDGSPWAFF.

The chain combines TRBV6-1 with TRBJ2-5, with D maybe TRBD1 (7 bases). This CDR3 is 14 amino acids long. Germline-derived CDR1 and CDR2 are MNHNS and SASEGT. Trimming cost V 3 bases and J 2 bases, with 10 bases left between them. CDR3 sequence (DNA): TGTGCCAGCAGTGACGGGGGACAGCAAGAGACCCAGTACTTC. The encoded protein is CASSDGGQQETQYF.

This chain connects TRBV7-6 to TRBJ2-5, with TRBD1 identical over 10 bases. The CDR3 is made up of 15 amino acids. CDR1 and CDR2 from the germline V gene are SGHVS and FNYEAQ. Trimming at V came to 4 bases and at J to 5 bases, leaving 7 bases not matched to a gene. The CDR3: CASSSSDRGKETQYF. DNA of the CDR3: TGTGCCAGCAGCTCGTCGGACAGGGGGAAGGAGACCCAGTACTTC.